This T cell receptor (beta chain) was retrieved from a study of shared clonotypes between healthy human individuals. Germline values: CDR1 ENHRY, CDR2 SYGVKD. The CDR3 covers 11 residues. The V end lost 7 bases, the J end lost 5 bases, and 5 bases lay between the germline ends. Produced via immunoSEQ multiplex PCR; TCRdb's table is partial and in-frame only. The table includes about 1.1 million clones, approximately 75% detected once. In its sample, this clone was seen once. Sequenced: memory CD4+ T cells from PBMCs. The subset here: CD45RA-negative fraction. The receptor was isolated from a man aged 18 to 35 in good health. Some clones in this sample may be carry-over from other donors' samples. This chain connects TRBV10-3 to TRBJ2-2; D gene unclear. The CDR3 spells CAIKGTGELFF. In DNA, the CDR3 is TGTGCCATCAAAGGGACCGGGGAGCTGTTTTTT.